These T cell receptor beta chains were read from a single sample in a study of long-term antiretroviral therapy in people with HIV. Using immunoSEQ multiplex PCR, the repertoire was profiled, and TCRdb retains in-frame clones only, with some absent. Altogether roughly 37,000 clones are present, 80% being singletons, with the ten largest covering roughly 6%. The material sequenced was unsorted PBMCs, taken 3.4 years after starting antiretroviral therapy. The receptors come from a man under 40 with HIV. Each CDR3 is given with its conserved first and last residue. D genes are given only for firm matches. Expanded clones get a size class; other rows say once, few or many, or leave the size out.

CDR3aa: CASRDVGLAGGPRDTQYF
CDR3nt: TGTGCCAGCAGAGACGTTGGACTAGCGGGAGGGCCGAGAGATACGCAGTATTTT
v_gene: TRBV28
d_gene: TRBD2
j_gene: TRBJ2-3
abundance: .

CDR3aa: CATEWASGSYEQYF
CDR3nt: TGTGCCACCGAGTGGGCTAGCGGCTCCTACGAGCAGTACTTC
v_gene: TRBV7-9
d_gene: TRBD2
j_gene: TRBJ2-7
abundance: few

CDR3aa: CSVGPERGLAGGPFGTDTQYF
CDR3nt: TGCAGCGTTGGACCAGAAAGAGGACTAGCGGGAGGGCCTTTTGGCACAGATACGCAGTATTTT
v_gene: TRBV29-1
d_gene: TRBD2
j_gene: TRBJ2-3
abundance: .

CDR3aa: CASNWGGSSYNEQFF
CDR3nt: TGTGCCAGCAACTGGGGCGGGAGCTCCTACAATGAGCAGTTCTTC
v_gene: TRBV5-6
d_gene: TRBD2
j_gene: TRBJ2-1
abundance: .

CDR3aa: CASGLNPGGGRYYNEQFF
CDR3nt: TGTGCTAGTGGTTTGAACCCGGGGGGCGGGAGGTACTACAATGAGCAGTTCTTC
v_gene: TRBV12-5
d_gene: TRBD2
j_gene: TRBJ2-1
abundance: .

CDR3aa: CASSYRDGTDTQYF
CDR3nt: TGTGCCAGCAGCTACCGCGATGGCACAGATACGCAGTATTTT
v_gene: TRBV5-6
d_gene: .
j_gene: TRBJ2-3
abundance: .

CDR3aa: CASSSVGRNEKLFF
CDR3nt: TGTGCCAGCAGCTCAGTGGGCAGAAATGAAAAACTGTTTTTT
v_gene: TRBV7-9
d_gene: .
j_gene: TRBJ1-4
abundance: .

CDR3aa: CASSQGQGFYTGELFF
CDR3nt: TGTGCCAGCAGCCAAGGACAGGGTTTCTACACCGGGGAGCTGTTTTTT
v_gene: TRBV7-9
d_gene: TRBD1
j_gene: TRBJ2-2
abundance: .

CDR3aa: CASSSDGHLSGNTIYF
CDR3nt: TGTGCCAGCAGCTCCGATGGACACCTCTCTGGAAACACCATATATTTT
v_gene: TRBV7-8
d_gene: .
j_gene: TRBJ1-3
abundance: .

CDR3aa: CASSLNSGNSYEQYF
CDR3nt: TGTGCCAGCAGTTTGAACTCGGGGAACTCCTACGAGCAGTACTTC
v_gene: TRBV6-5
d_gene: .
j_gene: TRBJ2-7
abundance: .

CDR3aa: CASSLYRGSLSDGYTF
CDR3nt: TGTGCCAGCAGTTTGTACAGGGGATCACTAAGTGATGGCTACACCTTC
v_gene: TRBV27
d_gene: TRBD1
j_gene: TRBJ1-2
abundance: .

CDR3aa: CASSYPNSDNYYGYTF
CDR3nt: TGTGCCAGCAGTTACCCCAATTCGGACAACTACTATGGCTACACCTTC
v_gene: TRBV28
d_gene: .
j_gene: TRBJ1-2
abundance: .

CDR3aa: CASNLGLTGTSGLNEQFF
CDR3nt: TGTGCCAGCAACTTAGGGCTAACCGGGACTAGCGGGCTCAATGAGCAGTTCTTC
v_gene: TRBV7-8
d_gene: TRBD2
j_gene: TRBJ2-1
abundance: .

CDR3aa: CASSPIGGNRGTYEQYF
CDR3nt: TGTGCCAGCAGCCCTATAGGGGGGAACAGGGGGACCTACGAGCAGTACTTC
v_gene: TRBV7-9
d_gene: TRBD1
j_gene: TRBJ2-7
abundance: .

CDR3aa: CASSFTAAGGAFF
CDR3nt: TGTGCCAGCAGTTTTACGGCCGCAGGGGGAGCTTTCTTT
v_gene: TRBV27
d_gene: TRBD1
j_gene: TRBJ1-1
abundance: .

CDR3aa: CASSYPGQGRPQHF
CDR3nt: TGTGCCAGCAGTTACCCGGGACAGGGGAGGCCCCAGCATTTT
v_gene: TRBV2
d_gene: TRBD1
j_gene: TRBJ1-5
abundance: .

CDR3aa: CASSIQNRELFF
CDR3nt: TGTGCCAGTAGTATCCAGAACCGGGAGCTGTTTTTT
v_gene: TRBV19
d_gene: .
j_gene: TRBJ2-2
abundance: .

CDR3aa: CATAGLAGVNEQFF
CDR3nt: TGTGCCACGGCGGGTCTAGCGGGAGTCAATGAGCAGTTCTTC
v_gene: TRBV27
d_gene: TRBD2
j_gene: TRBJ2-1
abundance: .

CDR3aa: CASSPAVLAGVDEQFF
CDR3nt: TGCGCCAGCAGCCCTGCAGTACTAGCGGGAGTTGATGAGCAGTTCTTC
v_gene: TRBV4-1
d_gene: TRBD2
j_gene: TRBJ2-1
abundance: .

CDR3aa: CASSESLSGRRAGELFF
CDR3nt: TGCGCCAGCAGTGAGTCTCTAAGCGGGAGGCGCGCCGGGGAGCTGTTTTTT
v_gene: TRBV10-1
d_gene: TRBD2
j_gene: TRBJ2-2
abundance: .

CDR3aa: CASSLVGQLDEQYF
CDR3nt: TGTGCCAGCAGCTTGGTCGGACAGTTGGACGAGCAGTACTTC
v_gene: TRBV13
d_gene: .
j_gene: TRBJ2-7
abundance: .

CDR3aa: CASSPRRVEKLFF
CDR3nt: TGTGCCAGCTCACCACGCAGGGTTGAAAAACTGTTTTTT
v_gene: TRBV18
d_gene: .
j_gene: TRBJ1-4
abundance: .

CDR3aa: CASSLLGLSYEQYF
CDR3nt: TGTGCCAGCAGTTTGCTGGGACTCTCCTACGAGCAGTACTTC
v_gene: TRBV28
d_gene: .
j_gene: TRBJ2-7
abundance: once

CDR3aa: CASSLGAGGINEQFF
CDR3nt: TGTGCCAGCAGCTTAGGAGCGGGAGGGATCAATGAGCAGTTCTTC
v_gene: TRBV7-9
d_gene: TRBD2
j_gene: TRBJ2-1
abundance: .

CDR3aa: CASSSRGLELDTQYF
CDR3nt: TGTGCCAGCAGCAGCCGGGGACTAGAGTTAGATACGCAGTATTTT
v_gene: TRBV9
d_gene: TRBD2
j_gene: TRBJ2-3
abundance: .

CDR3aa: CASSVGSGNTIYF
CDR3nt: TGTGCCAGCAGTGTGGGCTCTGGAAACACCATATATTTT
v_gene: TRBV25-1
d_gene: .
j_gene: TRBJ1-3
abundance: few

CDR3aa: CAWSSSANYGYTF
CDR3nt: TGTGCCTGGAGCTCATCAGCTAACTATGGCTACACCTTC
v_gene: TRBV30
d_gene: .
j_gene: TRBJ1-2
abundance: .

CDR3aa: CASSYRDGREAFF
CDR3nt: TGTGCCAGCAGCTATAGGGACGGCCGGGAAGCTTTCTTT
v_gene: TRBV7-9
d_gene: .
j_gene: TRBJ1-1
abundance: .

CDR3aa: CASSQDLGGSEQYF
CDR3nt: TGTGCCAGCAGCCAAGATTTAGGGGGCTCCGAGCAGTACTTC
v_gene: TRBV14
d_gene: TRBD1
j_gene: TRBJ2-7
abundance: .

CDR3aa: CASSPPRLRGPGEQYF
CDR3nt: TGTGCCAGCTCACCACCGAGATTGCGGGGGCCCGGCGAGCAGTACTTC
v_gene: TRBV18
d_gene: .
j_gene: TRBJ2-7
abundance: .

CDR3aa: CSVLTGTIGETQYF
CDR3nt: TGCAGCGTACTGACAGGGACGATAGGGGAGACCCAGTACTTC
v_gene: TRBV29-1
d_gene: TRBD1
j_gene: TRBJ2-5
abundance: .

CDR3aa: CAWSPLQGAKNIQYF
CDR3nt: TGTGCCTGGAGTCCGCTACAGGGAGCCAAAAACATTCAGTACTTC
v_gene: TRBV30
d_gene: .
j_gene: TRBJ2-4
abundance: .

CDR3aa: CASSYSGAGGSNEQFF
CDR3nt: TGTGCCAGCAGTTACTCGGGAGCGGGAGGGTCAAATGAGCAGTTCTTC
v_gene: TRBV6-6
d_gene: TRBD2
j_gene: TRBJ2-1
abundance: .

CDR3aa: CASSLGTGAVDEQYF
CDR3nt: TGTGCCAGCAGCTTGGGCACGGGAGCTGTCGACGAGCAGTACTTC
v_gene: TRBV11-2
d_gene: .
j_gene: TRBJ2-7
abundance: .

CDR3aa: CASRLTGGTEAFF
CDR3nt: TGTGCCAGCCGATTAACAGGGGGAACTGAAGCTTTCTTT
v_gene: TRBV6-5
d_gene: TRBD1
j_gene: TRBJ1-1
abundance: .

CDR3aa: CASSLSATQDTQYF
CDR3nt: TGTGCCAGCAGTTTATCGGCGACGCAAGATACGCAGTATTTT
v_gene: TRBV27
d_gene: .
j_gene: TRBJ2-3
abundance: .

CDR3aa: CSVGTRIVEQFF
CDR3nt: TGCAGCGTTGGAACCAGGATAGTTGAGCAGTTCTTC
v_gene: TRBV29-1
d_gene: .
j_gene: TRBJ2-1
abundance: once

CDR3aa: CASSPSGPRWGEAFF
CDR3nt: TGTGCCAGCAGCCCAAGCGGACCTCGATGGGGTGAAGCTTTCTTT
v_gene: TRBV2
d_gene: .
j_gene: TRBJ1-1
abundance: .

CDR3aa: CASSLTGGLRPFF
CDR3nt: TGTGCCAGCAGTTTAACAGGGGGACTGCGGCCTTTCTTT
v_gene: TRBV7-9
d_gene: TRBD1
j_gene: TRBJ1-1
abundance: .

CDR3aa: CASTSGRAYDYEQYF
CDR3nt: TGCGCCAGCACTAGCGGGAGGGCCTACGACTACGAGCAGTACTTC
v_gene: TRBV5-1
d_gene: TRBD2
j_gene: TRBJ2-7
abundance: once

CDR3aa: CASTGPEGNYGYTF
CDR3nt: TGTGCCAGCACCGGACCGGAGGGGAACTATGGCTACACCTTC
v_gene: TRBV7-9
d_gene: .
j_gene: TRBJ1-2
abundance: .

CDR3aa: CASSVAGSGYNEQFF
CDR3nt: TGTGCCAGCAGCGTAGCGGGCAGCGGATACAATGAGCAGTTCTTC
v_gene: TRBV9
d_gene: .
j_gene: TRBJ2-1
abundance: .

CDR3aa: CASRASGYNEQFF
CDR3nt: TGTGCCAGCAGGGCTAGCGGGTACAATGAGCAGTTCTTC
v_gene: TRBV6-5
d_gene: TRBD2
j_gene: TRBJ2-1
abundance: .

CDR3aa: CASTASGILSSYNEQFF
CDR3nt: TGCGCCAGCACGGCTAGCGGGATACTTAGCTCCTACAATGAGCAGTTCTTC
v_gene: TRBV10-2
d_gene: TRBD2
j_gene: TRBJ2-1
abundance: .

CDR3aa: CASSGISYEQYF
CDR3nt: TGTGCCAGCAGCGGGATATCCTACGAGCAGTACTTC
v_gene: TRBV14
d_gene: .
j_gene: TRBJ2-7
abundance: few

CDR3aa: CASRGRLADTQYF
CDR3nt: TGTGCCAGCAGGGGCCGACTGGCAGATACGCAGTATTTT
v_gene: TRBV13
d_gene: .
j_gene: TRBJ2-3
abundance: .

CDR3aa: CASSPTGTGGGEQYF
CDR3nt: TGTGCCAGTAGCCCTACCGGGACTGGCGGGGGCGAGCAGTACTTC
v_gene: TRBV19
d_gene: TRBD2
j_gene: TRBJ2-7
abundance: few

CDR3aa: CASRGGGSGYTF
CDR3nt: TGTGCCAGCAGAGGGGGTGGGTCTGGCTACACCTTC
v_gene: TRBV2
d_gene: .
j_gene: TRBJ1-2
abundance: few

CDR3aa: CASTSCGRFHTDTQYF
CDR3nt: TGTGCCAGCACCTCTTGCGGGAGATTTCACACAGATACGCAGTATTTT
v_gene: TRBV6-4
d_gene: TRBD2
j_gene: TRBJ2-3
abundance: once

CDR3aa: CASNNRGRETEAFF
CDR3nt: TGTGCCAGTAATAACAGGGGCCGTGAGACTGAAGCTTTCTTT
v_gene: TRBV19
d_gene: TRBD1
j_gene: TRBJ1-1
abundance: .

CDR3aa: CASRNRANLPTDTQYF
CDR3nt: TGTGCCAGCAGAAACAGGGCTAACCTTCCCACAGATACGCAGTATTTT
v_gene: TRBV27
d_gene: .
j_gene: TRBJ2-3
abundance: few

CDR3aa: CASSRSGLVKAATQYF
CDR3nt: TGTGCCAGCAGCCGAAGCGGGCTAGTTAAGGCTGCTACGCAGTATTTT
v_gene: TRBV5-4
d_gene: .
j_gene: TRBJ2-3
abundance: once

CDR3aa: CAISEQLTYEQYF
CDR3nt: TGTGCCATCAGTGAGCAGTTAACCTACGAGCAGTACTTC
v_gene: TRBV10-3
d_gene: .
j_gene: TRBJ2-7
abundance: .